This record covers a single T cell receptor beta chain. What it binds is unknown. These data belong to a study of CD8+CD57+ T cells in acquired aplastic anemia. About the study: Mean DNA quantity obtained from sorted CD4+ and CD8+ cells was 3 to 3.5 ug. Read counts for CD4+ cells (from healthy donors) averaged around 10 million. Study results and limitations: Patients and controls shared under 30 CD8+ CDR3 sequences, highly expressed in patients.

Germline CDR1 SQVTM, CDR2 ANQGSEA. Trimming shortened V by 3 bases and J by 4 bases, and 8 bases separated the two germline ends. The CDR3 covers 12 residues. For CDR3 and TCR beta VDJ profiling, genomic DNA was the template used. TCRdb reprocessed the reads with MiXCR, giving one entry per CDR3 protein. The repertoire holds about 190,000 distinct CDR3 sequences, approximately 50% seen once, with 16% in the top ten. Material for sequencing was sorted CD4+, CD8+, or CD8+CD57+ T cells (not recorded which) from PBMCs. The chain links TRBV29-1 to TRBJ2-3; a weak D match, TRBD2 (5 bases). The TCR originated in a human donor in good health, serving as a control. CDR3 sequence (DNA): TGCAGCGTTGATCTCGGGGCAGATACGCAGTATTTT. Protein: CSVDLGADTQYF.